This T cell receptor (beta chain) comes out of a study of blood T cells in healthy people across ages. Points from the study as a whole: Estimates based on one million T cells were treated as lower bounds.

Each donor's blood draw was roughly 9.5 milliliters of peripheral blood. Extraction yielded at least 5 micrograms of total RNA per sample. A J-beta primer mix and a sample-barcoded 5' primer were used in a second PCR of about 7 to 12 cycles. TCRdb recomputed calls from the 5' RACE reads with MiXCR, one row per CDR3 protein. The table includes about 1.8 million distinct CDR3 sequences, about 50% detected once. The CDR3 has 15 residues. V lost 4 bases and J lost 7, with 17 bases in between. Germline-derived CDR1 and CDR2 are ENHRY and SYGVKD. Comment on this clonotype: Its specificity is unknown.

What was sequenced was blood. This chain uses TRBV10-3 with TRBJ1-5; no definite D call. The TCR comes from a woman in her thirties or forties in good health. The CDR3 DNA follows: TGTGCCATCAGTGCCGGCGGGAGGGTCGGGCAGCCCCAGCATTTT. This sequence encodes CAISAGGRVGQPQHF.